This passage covers 7 T cell receptor beta chains from one sample sequenced in a study of CD8+CD57+ T cells in acquired aplastic anemia. The TCR beta profiling, which covered VDJ combination and CDR3 sequence, was carried out using genomic DNA as the template. TCRdb passed the reads through MiXCR, listing each CDR3 protein once. This table holds about 42,000 distinct CDR3 sequences, approximately 67% found once. The specimen sequenced was sorted CD4+, CD8+, or CD8+CD57+ T cells (not recorded which) from PBMCs. These receptors were taken from a human donor in good health, serving as a control.

The chain is built from TRBV7-3 and TRBJ2-1; 10 positions agree with TRBD1. CDR1 SGHTA and CDR2 FQGTGA come from the germline V gene. The CDR3 consists of 14 residues. The junction had 5 bases not matched to a gene; V was cut back by 5 bases and J by 7 bases. The CDR3 nucleotides read TGTGCCAGCAGCAGGGACAGGGGTTGGAATGAGCAGTTCTTC. Amino acid sequence: CASSRDRGWNEQFF.

V is TRBV10-2 and J is TRBJ2-7; 9 bases fit TRBD1. Germline CDR1 reads WSHSY; CDR2 reads SAAADI. This CDR3 is 13 amino acids long. Trimming at V came to 4 bases and at J to 5 bases, leaving 3 bases not matched to a gene. CDR3 residues: CASSATGGDEQYF. The CDR3 DNA is TGCGCCAGCAGTGCCACAGGGGGCGACGAGCAGTACTTC.

This chain links TRBV25-1 with TRBJ2-5, with 12 bases matching TRBD2. This CDR3 is built from 18 residues. CDR1 is MGHDK, CDR2 SYGVNS, per germline. The trim removed 0 bases at V and 2 bases at J, leaving 7 bases unmatched. The CDR3: CASSEYRLAGGPQETQYF. CDR3 coding DNA: TGTGCCAGCAGTGAATATCGGCTAGCGGGGGGGCCTCAAGAGACCCAGTACTTC.

This clonotype was seen at least ten times. The chain employs TRBV18 and TRBJ2-5; D may be TRBD1 (5 bases). Germline CDR1 KGHSH, CDR2 LQKENI. Trimming stripped 1 base from V and 4 bases from J, with 7 bases between. CDR3 length: 13 residues. The CDR3 DNA sequence: TGTGCCAGCTCACCACGACAGTTAGAGACCCAGTACTTC. Its protein is CASSPRQLETQYF.

There are a few counts of this clonotype. V gene TRBV19 combines with J gene TRBJ1-2; 7 nucleotides agree with TRBD1. The CDR3 is 13 amino acids. CDR1 LNHDA and CDR2 SQIVND come from the germline V gene (reference sequence). The V segment lost 3 bases and the J segment 8 bases; nucleotides outside the gene matches: 6. CDR3 loop: CASSIEGAWGYTF. The CDR3 nucleotides read TGTGCCAGTAGTATCGAGGGGGCATGGGGCTACACCTTC.

This clonotype was counted ten times or more. This chain connects TRBV4-3 to TRBJ2-5; 7 positions match TRBD2. This CDR3 has 17 amino acids. V shed 1 base and J 0 bases; nucleotides not matched to a gene: 8. Germline V gives CDR1 LGHNA, CDR2 YSLEER. The DNA for the CDR3 is TGCGCCAGCAGCCAAGTAGGGACTAACGTGTACCAAGAGACCCAGTACTTC. Protein product: CASSQVGTNVYQETQYF.

The rearrangement uses TRBV15 and TRBJ2-7; D perhaps matches TRBD1 (5 bases). V was pared by 0 bases and J by 6 bases, with 15 bases between. Looked up from germline, CDR1 is LNHNV and CDR2 is YYDKDF (reference sequence). There are 15 residues in the CDR3. This CDR3 is CATSRDPPGKLEQYF. The CDR3 DNA reads as TGTGCCACCAGCAGAGATCCGCCAGGGAAACTCGAGCAGTACTTC. Filled out from reference TRBV15 and TRBJ2-7, the complete variable domain reads DAMVIQNPRYQVTQFGKPVTLSCSQTLNHNVMYWYQQKSSQAPKLLFHYYDKDFNNEADTPDNFQSRRPNTSFCFLDIRSPGLGDTAMYLCATSRDPPGKLEQYFGPGTRLTVT.